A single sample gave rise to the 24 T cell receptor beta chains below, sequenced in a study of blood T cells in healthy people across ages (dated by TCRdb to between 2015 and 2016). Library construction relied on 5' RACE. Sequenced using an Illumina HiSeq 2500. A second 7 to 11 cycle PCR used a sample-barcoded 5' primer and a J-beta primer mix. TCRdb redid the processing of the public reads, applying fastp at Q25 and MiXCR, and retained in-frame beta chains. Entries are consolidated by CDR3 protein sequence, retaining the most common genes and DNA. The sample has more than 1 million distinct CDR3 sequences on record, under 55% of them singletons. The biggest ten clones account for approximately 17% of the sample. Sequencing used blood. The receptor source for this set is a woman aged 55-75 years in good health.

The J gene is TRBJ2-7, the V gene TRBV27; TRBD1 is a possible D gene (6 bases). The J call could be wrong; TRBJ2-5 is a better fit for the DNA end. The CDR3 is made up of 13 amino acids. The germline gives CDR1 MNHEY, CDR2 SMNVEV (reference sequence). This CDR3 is CASSRGSRETQYF. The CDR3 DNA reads TGTGCCAGCAGCAGGGGTAGTCGAGAGACCCAGTACTTC.

CDR3 in DNA: TGCGCCAGCAATCGAGCAGGCCACGGCCACGAGCAGTACTTC. Translation: CASNRAGHGHEQYF. The chain recombines TRBV5-1 with TRBJ2-7, with D unclear. V was trimmed by 6 bases and J by 5 bases, leaving 18 bases between them. This CDR3 comprises 14 residues. CDR1 is SGHRS, CDR2 YFSETQ, per germline.

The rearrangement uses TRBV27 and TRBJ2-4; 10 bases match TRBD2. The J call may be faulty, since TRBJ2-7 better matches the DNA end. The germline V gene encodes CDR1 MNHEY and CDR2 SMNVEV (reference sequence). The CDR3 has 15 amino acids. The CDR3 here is CASSFQAGGVYEQYF. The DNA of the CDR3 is TGTGCCAGCAGTTTCCAAGCGGGAGGGGTTTACGAGCAGTACTTC.

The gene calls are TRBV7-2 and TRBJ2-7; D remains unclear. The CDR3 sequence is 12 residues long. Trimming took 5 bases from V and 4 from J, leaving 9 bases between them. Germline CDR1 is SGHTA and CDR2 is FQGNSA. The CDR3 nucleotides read TGTGCCAGCAGCCAACATAATTACGAGCAGTACTTC. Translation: CASSQHNYEQYF.

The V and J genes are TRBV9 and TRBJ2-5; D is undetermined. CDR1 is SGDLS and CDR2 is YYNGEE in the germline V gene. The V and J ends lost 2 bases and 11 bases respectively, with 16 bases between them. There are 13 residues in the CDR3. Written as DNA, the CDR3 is TGTGCCAGCAGCGTGGCGCAGGAGTATGAGCAGTACTTC. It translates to CASSVAQEYEQYF.

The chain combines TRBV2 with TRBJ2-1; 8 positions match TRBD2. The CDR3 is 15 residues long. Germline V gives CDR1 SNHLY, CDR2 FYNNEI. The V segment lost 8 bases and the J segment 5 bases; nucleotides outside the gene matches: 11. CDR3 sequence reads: CASVLAGGMNNEQFF. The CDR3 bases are TGTGCCAGCGTGTTGGCGGGAGGTATGAACAATGAGCAGTTCTTC.

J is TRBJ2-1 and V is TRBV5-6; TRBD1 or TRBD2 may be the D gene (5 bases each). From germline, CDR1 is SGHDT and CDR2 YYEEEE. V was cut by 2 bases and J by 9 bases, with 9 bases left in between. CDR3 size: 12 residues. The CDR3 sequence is CASSFGTGEQFF. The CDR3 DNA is TGTGCCAGCAGCTTTGGGACGGGTGAGCAGTTCTTC.

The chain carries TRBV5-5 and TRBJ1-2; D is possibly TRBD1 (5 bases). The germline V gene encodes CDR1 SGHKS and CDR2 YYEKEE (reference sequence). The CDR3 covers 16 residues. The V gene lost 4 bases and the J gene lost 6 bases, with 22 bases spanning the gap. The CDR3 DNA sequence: TGTGCCAGCAGCGGGACGAATCTCGAACCTATTCATGGCTACACCTTC. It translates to CASSGTNLEPIHGYTF.

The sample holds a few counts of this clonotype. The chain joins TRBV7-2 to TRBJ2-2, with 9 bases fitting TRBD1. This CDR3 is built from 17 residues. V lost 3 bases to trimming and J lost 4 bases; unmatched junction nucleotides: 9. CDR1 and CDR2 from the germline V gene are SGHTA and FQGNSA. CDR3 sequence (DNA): TGTGCCAGCAGCTTTCCCCCGGGACAGGGTGGCACCGGGGAGCTGTTTTTT. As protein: CASSFPPGQGGTGELFF.

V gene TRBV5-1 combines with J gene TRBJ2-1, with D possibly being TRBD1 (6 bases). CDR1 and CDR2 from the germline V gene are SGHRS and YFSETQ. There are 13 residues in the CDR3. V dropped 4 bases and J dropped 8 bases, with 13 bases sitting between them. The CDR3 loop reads CASSTNRVDEQFF. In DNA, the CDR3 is TGCGCCAGCAGCACGAACAGGGTTGATGAGCAGTTCTTC.

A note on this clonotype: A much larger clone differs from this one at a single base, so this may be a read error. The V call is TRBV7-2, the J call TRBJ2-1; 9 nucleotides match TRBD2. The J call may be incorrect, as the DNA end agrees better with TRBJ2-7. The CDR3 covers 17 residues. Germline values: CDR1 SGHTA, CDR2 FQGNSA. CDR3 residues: CASSQDVAAGGYNEQYF. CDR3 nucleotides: TGTGCCAGCAGCCAAGATGTAGCAGCGGGGGGATACAATGAGCAGTACTTC.

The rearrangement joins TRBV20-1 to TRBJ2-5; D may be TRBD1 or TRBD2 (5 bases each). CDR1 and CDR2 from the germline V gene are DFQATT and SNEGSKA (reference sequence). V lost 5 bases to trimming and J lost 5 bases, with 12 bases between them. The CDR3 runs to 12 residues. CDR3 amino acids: CSAYGGVETQYF. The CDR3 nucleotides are TGCAGTGCTTATGGGGGAGTGGAGACCCAGTACTTC.

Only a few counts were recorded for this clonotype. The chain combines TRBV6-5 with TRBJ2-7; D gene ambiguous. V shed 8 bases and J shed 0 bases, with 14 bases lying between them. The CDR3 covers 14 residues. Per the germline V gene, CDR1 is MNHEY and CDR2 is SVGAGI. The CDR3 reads CASRRTSTSYEQYF. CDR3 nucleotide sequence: TGTGCCAGCCGGCGGACCAGCACCTCCTACGAGCAGTACTTC.

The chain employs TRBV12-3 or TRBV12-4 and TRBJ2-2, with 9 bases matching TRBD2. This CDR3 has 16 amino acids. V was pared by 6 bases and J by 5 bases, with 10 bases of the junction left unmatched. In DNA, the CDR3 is TGTGCCAGCAGCTCTGGGACTAGCATTGGGACCGGGGAGCTGTTTTTT. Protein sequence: CASSSGTSIGTGELFF.

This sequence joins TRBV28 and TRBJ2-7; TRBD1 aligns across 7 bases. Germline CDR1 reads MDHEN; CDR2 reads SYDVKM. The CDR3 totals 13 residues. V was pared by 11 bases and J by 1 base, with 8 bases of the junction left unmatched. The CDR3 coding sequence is TGTGCCTTACGGGACAGCGTTTCCTACGAGCAGTACTTC. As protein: CALRDSVSYEQYF. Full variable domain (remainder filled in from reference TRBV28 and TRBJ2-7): DVKVTQSSRYLVKRTGEKVFLECVQDMDHENMFWYRQDPGLGLRLIYFSYDVKMKEKGDIPEGYSVSREKKERFSLILESASTNQTSMYLCALRDSVSYEQYFGPGTRLTVT.

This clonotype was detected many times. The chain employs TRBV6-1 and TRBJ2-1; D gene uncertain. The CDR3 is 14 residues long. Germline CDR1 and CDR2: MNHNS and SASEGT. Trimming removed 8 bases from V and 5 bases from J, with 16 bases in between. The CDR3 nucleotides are TGTGCCAGCTCCGCGGATGGGGTAAACAATGAGCAGTTCTTC. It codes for CASSADGVNNEQFF.

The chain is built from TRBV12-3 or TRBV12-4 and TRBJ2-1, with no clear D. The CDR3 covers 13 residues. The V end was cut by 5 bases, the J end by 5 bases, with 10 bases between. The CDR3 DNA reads TGTGCCAGCAGTGGGAATCAGGACAATGAGCAGTTCTTC. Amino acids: CASSGNQDNEQFF.

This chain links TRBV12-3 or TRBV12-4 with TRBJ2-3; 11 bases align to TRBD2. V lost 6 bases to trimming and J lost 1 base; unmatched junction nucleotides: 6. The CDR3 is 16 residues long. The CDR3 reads CASSRSTSGGTDTQYF. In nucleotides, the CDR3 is TGTGCCAGCAGCCGTTCGACTAGCGGGGGCACAGATACGCAGTATTTT.

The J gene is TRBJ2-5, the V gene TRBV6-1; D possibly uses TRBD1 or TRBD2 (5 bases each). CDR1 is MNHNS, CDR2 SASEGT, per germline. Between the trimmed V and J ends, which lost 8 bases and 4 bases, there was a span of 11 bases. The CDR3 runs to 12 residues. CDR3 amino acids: CASGKGRETQYF. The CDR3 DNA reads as TGTGCCAGCGGGAAGGGACGAGAGACCCAGTACTTC.

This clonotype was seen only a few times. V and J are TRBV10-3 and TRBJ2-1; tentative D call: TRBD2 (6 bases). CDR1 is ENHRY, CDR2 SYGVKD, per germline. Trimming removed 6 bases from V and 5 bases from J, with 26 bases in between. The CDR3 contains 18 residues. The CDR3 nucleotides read TGTGCCATCAGGGGAGGTGGCAGAGTGAACCTGGGACACAATGAGCAGTTCTTC. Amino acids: CAIRGGGRVNLGHNEQFF.

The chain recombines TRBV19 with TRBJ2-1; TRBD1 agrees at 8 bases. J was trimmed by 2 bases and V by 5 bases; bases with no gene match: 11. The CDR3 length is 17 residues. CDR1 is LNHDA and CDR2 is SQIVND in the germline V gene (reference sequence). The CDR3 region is CASSWGHGQGPYNEQFF. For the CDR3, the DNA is TGTGCCAGTAGTTGGGGGCATGGACAGGGCCCCTACAATGAGCAGTTCTTC.

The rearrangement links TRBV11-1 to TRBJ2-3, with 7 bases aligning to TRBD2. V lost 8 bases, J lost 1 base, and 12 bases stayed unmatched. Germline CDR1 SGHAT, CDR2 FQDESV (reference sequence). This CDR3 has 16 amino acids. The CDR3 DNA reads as TGTGCCAGCTCCCCGGGGGGTGGCTCAGGCACAGATACGCAGTATTTT. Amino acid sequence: CASSPGGGSGTDTQYF.

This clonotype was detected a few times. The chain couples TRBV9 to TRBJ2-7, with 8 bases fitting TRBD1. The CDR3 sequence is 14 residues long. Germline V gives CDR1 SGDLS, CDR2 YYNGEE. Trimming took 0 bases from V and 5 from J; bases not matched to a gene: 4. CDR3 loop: CASSVDRTGHEQYF. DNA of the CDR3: TGTGCCAGCAGCGTAGATCGGACAGGGCACGAGCAGTACTTC.

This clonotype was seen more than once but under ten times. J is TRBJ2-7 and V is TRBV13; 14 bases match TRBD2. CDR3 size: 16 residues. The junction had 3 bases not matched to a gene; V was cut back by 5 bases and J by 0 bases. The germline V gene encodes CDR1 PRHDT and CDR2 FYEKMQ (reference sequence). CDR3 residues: CASSATSGRASYEQYF. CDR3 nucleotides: TGTGCCAGCAGCGCGACTAGCGGGAGGGCCTCCTACGAGCAGTACTTC.